This TCR beta chain emerged from a study of cytomegalovirus exposure and HLA in healthy donors. Looking at the study overall: An analysis done earlier identified more than 100 million unique TCR beta sequences from 150 million to 200 million T cells. Whole-study results and caveats: A later analysis reportedly found fewer N-insertions in an Asian-associated ancestry cluster than the roughly 700-donor mean.

Primers for the PCR totalled 60 Vbeta and 13 Jbeta. Sequencing was performed with immunoSEQ multiplex PCR; in TCRdb, only in-frame clones are kept and a portion is missing. The repertoire holds approximately 110,000 clones, over 60% seen once, with roughly 3.5% in the top ten. V was clipped by 7 bases and J by 3 bases, with 19 bases between them. The CDR3 has 15 amino acids. The V gene's germline CDR1 is MNHNS and CDR2 SASEGT. As for this clone: What it binds is unknown.

The chain uses TRBV6-1 and TRBJ2-7; D may be TRBD1 (6 bases). This sequence was found in a human donor in good health. The specimen sequenced was PBMCs. Written as DNA, the CDR3 is TGTGCCAGCATAAACTCCGGGACACCGTTCTACGAGCAGTACTTC. Protein: CASINSGTPFYEQYF.